One sample yielded the 14 T cell receptor beta chains listed below, sequenced in a study of blood T cell repertoires in COVID-19. Libraries were prepared by immunoSEQ multiplex PCR; TCRdb keeps only in-frame clonotypes and omits some of them. Of over 150,000 clones in the sample, roughly 71% were seen once. Sequencing input: peripheral blood. The receptors derive from a woman of 80 years or more with acute or convalescent COVID-19.

Only a few counts were recorded for this clone. V is TRBV9 and J is TRBJ2-1, with TRBD2 matching 11 bases. With V trimmed by 0 bases and J by 10 bases, 6 bases remained unmatched. The germline CDR1 and CDR2 sequences are SGDLS and YYNGEE. The CDR3 has 15 residues. The DNA of the CDR3 is TGTGCCAGCAGCGTAGATCTAGCGGGAGGCAGGGAGCAGTTCTTC. Translated, it gives CASSVDLAGGREQFF.

There are a few counts of this clone. Distinct nucleotide sequences in the sample also encode this CDR3. The chain couples TRBV11-3 to TRBJ1-1, with D unclear. The CDR3 extends over 13 amino acids. In germline, CDR1 is SGHNT, CDR2 YENEEA. The V gene lost 3 bases and the J gene lost 2 bases, with 7 bases spanning the gap. The CDR3 DNA sequence: TGTGCCAGCAGCTTGGGAGAAAACACTGAAGCTTTCTTT. Translated: CASSLGENTEAFF.

This clone ranks as medium-sized. The rearrangement links TRBV27 to TRBJ1-1; 8 nucleotides match TRBD1. In germline, CDR1 is MNHEY, CDR2 SMNVEV (reference sequence). This CDR3 is built from 15 residues. V was clipped by 5 bases and J by 5 bases; unmatched bases: 10. CDR3 coding DNA: TGTGCCAGCAGTCGATCCGACAGGGGTCGGACTGAAGCTTTCTTT. This codes for CASSRSDRGRTEAFF.

The chain couples TRBV7-3 to TRBJ2-2, with 10 bases identical to TRBD2. V lost 0 bases to trimming and J lost 4 bases; unmatched junction nucleotides: 5. CDR3 size: 17 residues. The V gene's germline CDR1 is SGHTA and CDR2 FQGTGA. The CDR3 bases are TGTGCCAGCAGCTTAACCAGCGGGGGGGCTGGCACCGGGGAGCTGTTTTTT. Translated: CASSLTSGGAGTGELFF.

The chain is built from TRBV5-1 and TRBJ2-7, with TRBD2 as a possible D gene (6 bases). The CDR3 extends over 15 amino acids. Trimming took off 2 bases at V and 4 bases at J, with 16 bases between the two ends. In germline, CDR1 is SGHRS, CDR2 YFSETQ. CDR3 bases: TGCGCCAGCAGCTTCGGGGGAGCCTCTAAATACGAGCAGTACTTC. It specifies CASSFGGASKYEQYF.

V and J are TRBV6-5 and TRBJ1-1, with D possibly being TRBD1 (5 bases). Germline-derived CDR1 and CDR2 are MNHEY and SVGAGI. V lost 5 bases to trimming and J lost 3 bases, with 13 bases between them. The CDR3 consists of 14 residues. The CDR3 DNA is TGTGCCAGCAGTCACGGACCCAGGGACACTGAAGCTTTCTTT. It encodes CASSHGPRDTEAFF.

This rearrangement joins TRBV6-5 to TRBJ1-2; 8 positions agree with TRBD1. V lost 6 bases to trimming and J lost 6 bases; unmatched junction nucleotides: 9. Germline V CDR1 and CDR2: MNHEY, SVGAGI. The CDR3 consists of 14 residues. Written as DNA, the CDR3 is TGTGCCAGCAGACAACCAGGGGGCAGGAATGGCTACACCTTC. Amino acid sequence: CASRQPGGRNGYTF.

The V gene is TRBV15, the J gene TRBJ1-5; D unresolved. Germline V gene data show CDR1 as LNHNV and CDR2 as YYDKDF (reference sequence). The CDR3 contains 13 residues. Trimming removed 3 bases from V and 15 bases from J, with 18 bases in between. The DNA of the CDR3 is TGTGCCACCAGCAGGCCCGACTCGGAGACCAGGCATTTT. This codes for CATSRPDSETRHF.

The chain couples TRBV3-1 (or the pseudogene TRBV3-2) to TRBJ1-6, with D perhaps matching TRBD1 (5 bases). V lost 1 base, J lost 3 bases, and 10 bases lay in between. The CDR3 has 16 residues. Germline lookup yields CDR1 LGHDT and CDR2 YNNKEL (reference sequence). CDR3 coding DNA: TGTGCCAGCAGCCAAGCTTTGACAGTCTATAATTCACCCCTCCACTTT. Its protein is CASSQALTVYNSPLHF.

This sequence joins TRBV5-1 and TRBJ2-5; weak D call: TRBD1 (5 bases). Looked up from germline, CDR1 is SGHRS and CDR2 is YFSETQ. The CDR3 loop spans 15 amino acids. Trimming cost V 0 bases and J 4 bases, with 13 bases left between them. DNA of the CDR3: TGCGCCAGCAGCTTGGGCTTAGGGGCGAGAGAGACCCAGTACTTC. Residues: CASSLGLGARETQYF.

The chain combines TRBV6-2 or TRBV6-3 with TRBJ1-3, with 9 nucleotides matching TRBD1. This CDR3 is built from 19 residues. With 5 bases clipped from V and 0 bases from J, the junction kept 14 bases outside the gene matches. Germline CDR1 reads MNHEY; CDR2 reads SVGEGT. CDR3 sequence: CASSPHSGQGGYSGNTIYF. In nucleotides, the CDR3 is TGTGCCAGCAGTCCGCACTCGGGACAGGGAGGTTACTCTGGAAACACCATATATTTT.

The chain recombines TRBV6-6 with TRBJ2-1; D is ambiguous. V gave up 2 bases and J gave up 4 bases, with 12 bases separating them. CDR3 length: 15 residues. CDR1 MNHNY and CDR2 SVGAGI come from the germline V gene (reference sequence). CDR3 residues: CASSYGASEYNEQFF. The CDR3 DNA reads TGTGCCAGCAGTTACGGTGCGTCGGAGTACAATGAGCAGTTCTTC.

The rearrangement links TRBV11-2 to TRBJ1-2, with 8 bases lining up with TRBD1. CDR3 length: 13 amino acids. The germline V gene has CDR1 SGHAT and CDR2 FQNNGV. The ends lost 3 bases at V and 7 bases at J; junction bases unmatched: 4. Here the CDR3 reads CASSFNRGTGYTF. The CDR3 DNA follows: TGTGCCAGCAGCTTTAACAGGGGGACTGGCTACACCTTC. Using reference TRBV11-2 and TRBJ1-2 for the parts outside the CDR3, the full variable domain is EAGVAQSPRYKIIEKRQSVAFWCNPISGHATLYWYQQILGQGPKLLIQFQNNGVVDDSQLPKDRFSAERLKGVDSTLKIQPAKLEDSAVYLCASSFNRGTGYTFGSGTRLTVV.

The rearrangement uses TRBV10-1 and TRBJ1-1; 8 bases are a match to TRBD1. This CDR3 spans 14 amino acids. Germline V lookup: CDR1 WNHNN, CDR2 SYGVQD (reference sequence). V shed 6 bases and J 2 bases; nucleotides not matched to a gene: 5. The CDR3 DNA is TGCGCCAGCAGGGCGGGACAGGAAAACACTGAAGCTTTCTTT. Translating gives CASRAGQENTEAFF.